One sample yielded the 16 T cell receptor beta chains listed below, sequenced in a study of shared clonotypes between healthy human individuals. Some clones are missing from TCRdb's copy, which holds only in-frame ones; the method was immunoSEQ multiplex PCR. The sample has more than 400,000 clones, roughly 95% seen once. Source material: naive CD4+ T cells sorted from blood. This sample's subset: CD45RA+ positively selected. The receptors were sampled from a woman aged 25 to 45 in good health.

The chain is built from TRBV4-1 and TRBJ2-7; tentatively, D is TRBD2 (6 bases). In germline, CDR1 is MGHRA, CDR2 YSYEKL. Trimming removed 6 bases from V and 2 bases from J, with 14 bases in between. The CDR3 length is 14 residues. CDR3 loop: CASSRTNPTYEQYF. DNA for the CDR3: TGCGCCAGCAGTAGGACTAACCCCACCTACGAGCAGTACTTC.

The rearrangement links TRBV28 to TRBJ1-2; D is unresolved. This CDR3 is 14 amino acids long. The V end lost 6 bases, the J end lost 7 bases, and 18 bases lay between the germline ends. The germline V gene encodes CDR1 MDHEN and CDR2 SYDVKM. The CDR3 coding sequence is TGTGCCAGCAGCCTCCCGGGGAGAACGGGTGGCTACACCTTC. Translation: CASSLPGRTGGYTF.

V usage is TRBV7-7 and J usage is TRBJ2-6; unclear D gene. CDR3 size: 17 residues. Trimming removed 5 bases at V and 5 bases at J, with 19 bases between. From germline, CDR1 is SSHAT and CDR2 FNYEAQ (reference sequence). CDR3: CASSGRMPQSRANVLTF. The CDR3 nucleotides read TGTGCCAGCAGCGGTCGCATGCCACAAAGTCGGGCCAACGTCCTGACTTTC.

The gene calls are TRBV7-6 and TRBJ2-5; 10 nucleotides align to TRBD1. The length of the CDR3 is 13 residues. The J segment lost 7 bases and the V segment lost 1 base, leaving 0 bases of the junction unmatched. Germline loops: CDR1 SGHVS, CDR2 FNYEAQ. The CDR3 DNA reads as TGTGCCAGCAGCTTAGGGACAGGGGGGACCCAGTACTTC. Translating it yields CASSLGTGGTQYF.

A note on this clone: At the DNA level, this CDR3 is encoded by other sequences in the same sample as well. J is TRBJ2-7 and V is TRBV28; 10 bases agree with TRBD1. Germline trimming cut 6 bases from V and 5 bases from J; bases unmatched to any gene: 7. This CDR3 region has 14 residues. Germline CDR1 reads MDHEN; CDR2 reads SYDVKM. The CDR3: CASSSGQGHHEQYF. CDR3 bases: TGTGCCAGCAGCTCGGGACAGGGGCACCACGAGCAGTACTTC.

Notes on this clone: Other DNA sequences in the same sample also yield this CDR3. The chain carries TRBV11-3 and TRBJ2-3; unclear D gene. The CDR3 consists of 12 residues. The germline V gene has CDR1 SGHNT and CDR2 YENEEA. The V gene lost 1 base and the J gene lost 4 bases, with 3 bases spanning the gap. The CDR3: CASSLAADTQYF. As DNA, the CDR3 is TGTGCCAGCAGCTTAGCCGCAGATACGCAGTATTTT.

This chain joins TRBV18 and TRBJ2-7; D gene unclear. The germline V and J ends were trimmed by 6 bases and 0 bases, with 9 bases remaining between them. This CDR3 has 13 residues. CDR1 and CDR2 from the germline V gene are KGHSH and LQKENI. The CDR3 sequence is CASSPSSSYEQYF. The CDR3 coding sequence is TGTGCCAGCTCGCCCTCCAGCTCCTACGAGCAGTACTTC.

The sample holds one count of this clone. J is TRBJ1-2 and V is TRBV28; D is unclear. Germline CDR1 MDHEN, CDR2 SYDVKM. CDR3 size: 12 residues. V was pared by 5 bases and J by 7 bases, with 11 bases between. The CDR3 DNA follows: TGTGCCAGCAGTGTAAATCGGGTTGGCTACACCTTC. Residues: CASSVNRVGYTF.

The genes are TRBV2 and TRBJ1-2; 12 nucleotides align to TRBD1. Trimming removed 2 bases from V and 5 bases from J; junction bases left unmatched: 6. Germline lookup yields CDR1 SNHLY and CDR2 FYNNEI. The CDR3 consists of 16 residues. DNA for the CDR3: TGTGCCAGCAGTGAAAGTGGGACAGGGGGCTGGTATGGCTACACCTTC. Translated: CASSESGTGGWYGYTF. Supplemented by reference TRBV2 and TRBJ1-2, the full variable domain reads EPEVTQTPSHQVTQMGQEVILRCVPISNHLYFYWYRQILGQKVEFLVSFYNNEISEKSEIFDDQFSVERPDGSNFTLKIRSTKLEDSAMYFCASSESGTGGWYGYTFGSGTRLTVV.

The V call is TRBV6-6, the J call TRBJ1-3; possibly TRBD1 for D (6 bases). The CDR3 contains 13 residues. V lost 8 bases, J lost 5 bases, and 13 bases lay in between. CDR1 is MNHNY and CDR2 is SVGAGI in the germline V gene (reference sequence). This CDR3 reads CASEGGARNTIYF. CDR3 coding DNA: TGTGCCAGCGAAGGGGGAGCCCGAAACACCATATATTTT.

This chain joins TRBV29-1 and TRBJ1-1; D is undetermined. The CDR3 totals 13 residues. The V end was cut by 4 bases, the J end by 1 base, with 10 bases between. Germline V gives CDR1 SQVTM, CDR2 ANQGSEA. The CDR3 sequence is CSVGDAGNTEAFF. The CDR3 DNA reads as TGCAGCGTTGGGGATGCAGGGAACACTGAAGCTTTCTTT.

The rearrangement joins TRBV25-1 to TRBJ1-2, with 9 positions matching TRBD1. The CDR3 is made up of 15 amino acids. From germline, CDR1 is MGHDK and CDR2 SYGVNS. The junction had 9 bases not matched to a gene; V was cut back by 3 bases and J by 7 bases. In DNA, the CDR3 is TGTGCCAGCAGTGACCTCGGGACAGGGTCGGGTGGCTACACCTTC. Its translation is CASSDLGTGSGGYTF.

This chain's CDR3 is CASSQVADLNEQFF. The CDR3 region has the DNA TGCGCCAGCAGCCAAGTAGCGGACCTCAATGAGCAGTTCTTC. V and J are TRBV4-1 and TRBJ2-1; D is possibly TRBD2 (6 bases). V was pared by 1 base and J by 6 bases, with 10 bases between. The CDR3 sequence is 14 residues long. Germline CDR1 and CDR2: MGHRA and YSYEKL.

The chain uses TRBV19 and TRBJ2-7; 8 positions agree with TRBD2. CDR3 length: 15 residues. Trimming cost V 5 bases and J 1 base; bases outside gene matches: 7. CDR1 and CDR2 from the germline V gene are LNHDA and SQIVND (reference sequence). The DNA of the CDR3 is TGTGCCAGTAGTGGGCGGTTAGCGGGATCCTACGAGCAGTACTTC. Translating it yields CASSGRLAGSYEQYF.

To note about this clone: This CDR3 is also generated by other DNA sequences in the sample. The chain has TRBV5-1 and TRBJ2-1; D unresolved. The CDR3 contains 15 residues. The germline V gene encodes CDR1 SGHRS and CDR2 YFSETQ. V shed 0 bases and J shed 0 bases, with 7 bases lying between them. CDR3 sequence: CASSLEGSSYNEQFF. In DNA form, the CDR3 reads TGCGCCAGCAGCTTGGAGGGAAGCTCCTACAATGAGCAGTTCTTC.

J is TRBJ1-1 and V is TRBV30; TRBD1 agrees at 7 bases. The CDR3 length is 14 residues. V dropped 0 bases and J dropped 0; count of bases not matched to a gene: 1. CDR1 and CDR2 (germline): GTSNPN, SVGIG (reference sequence). CDR3 amino acids: CAWSVGQVNTEAFF. The CDR3, as DNA: TGTGCCTGGAGTGTCGGACAGGTGAACACTGAAGCTTTCTTT.